This TCR beta chain was recorded in a study of blood T cell repertoires in COVID-19. Background on the study: Italy, Spain and the United States were the sources of the convalescent and acute COVID-19 samples. Sources were T cells, B-cell-depleted T cells, or PBMCs; the material itself was cDNA or gDNA.

Methods used by the authors: Amplifying reference gene primers gave estimates of nucleated cell counts. Sequencing was performed with immunoSEQ multiplex PCR; in TCRdb, only in-frame clones are kept and a portion is missing. The V and J calls and clone size were taken over from that table, and D and trimming were inferred from the DNA. Of some 260,000 clones listed, roughly 86% were seen once; the top ten hold about 0.65%. The CDR3 is 15 amino acids. The germline V gene has CDR1 SGDLS and CDR2 YYNGEE. V trimming: 0 bases; J trimming: 4 bases; junction bases outside the gene matches: 4. Sequenced input: peripheral blood. This sequence joins TRBV9 and TRBJ2-3; 8 bases align to TRBD2. The TCR sequence derives from a human donor in a cohort sampled during active COVID-19. CDR3 nucleotide sequence: TGTGCCAGCAGCGTAGACGGGAGGGCCCCAGATACGCAGTATTTT. Its translation: CASSVDGRAPDTQYF. Filled out from reference TRBV9 and TRBJ2-3, the complete variable domain reads DSGVTQTPKHLITATGQRVTLRCSPRSGDLSVYWYQQSLDQGLQFLIQYYNGEERAKGNILERFSAQQFPDLHSELNLSSLELGDSALYFCASSVDGRAPDTQYFGPGTRLTVL.